Listed here are 3 T cell receptor beta chains from one sample, sequenced in a study of regulatory T cells in long-lasting Graves disease. Described time point: persistent/refractory GD, antithyroid drugs over 5 years with positive TRAb. PBMC RNA was the source of the TCR library. Arm-PCR of CDR3 regions and iRepertoire HTBI primers were used to build TCR beta libraries. MiXCR was run by TCRdb on the multiplex PCR reads, yielding one entry per CDR3 protein. This table has some 430,000 distinct CDR3 sequences, roughly 21% appearing once. Sample: peripheral blood mononuclear cells (PBMCs), taken when the disease was refractory, from a patient treated with antithyroid drugs. The source of these receptors is a female donor with Graves disease.

This clonotype was seen repeatedly, ten times or more. This chain links TRBV6-2 or TRBV6-3 with TRBJ2-7; 7 positions agree with TRBD2. Per the germline V gene, CDR1 is MNHEY and CDR2 is SVGEGT. The junction had 2 bases not matched to a gene; V was cut back by 0 bases and J by 0 bases. The CDR3 is 15 amino acids. For the CDR3, the DNA is TGTGCCAGCAGTTACTCCCCTAGCGGCTCCTACGAGCAGTACTTC. Translated, it gives CASSYSPSGSYEQYF.

The V call is TRBV11-2, the J call TRBJ1-2; weak D call: TRBD1 (6 bases). V lost 3 bases and J lost 6, with 11 bases in between. Germline assignment: CDR1 SGHAT and CDR2 FQNNGV. CDR3 length: 13 residues. The CDR3 loop reads CASSFSGEDGYTF. As DNA, the CDR3 is TGTGCCAGCAGCTTTTCAGGGGAGGATGGCTACACCTTC. The full variable domain, in which reference TRBV11-2 and TRBJ1-2 provide the parts outside the CDR3, is EAGVAQSPRYKIIEKRQSVAFWCNPISGHATLYWYQQILGQGPKLLIQFQNNGVVDDSQLPKDRFSAERLKGVDSTLKIQPAKLEDSAVYLCASSFSGEDGYTFGSGTRLTVV.

This clonotype was found many times. This chain joins TRBV28 and TRBJ2-5; TRBD1 aligns across 12 bases. The germline V gene has CDR1 MDHEN and CDR2 SYDVKM. The CDR3 length is 17 residues. The J segment lost 7 bases and the V segment lost 5 bases, leaving 14 bases of the junction unmatched. The CDR3 DNA sequence: TGTGCCAGCAGTGGGACAGGGGGCTTCCCAGGCAGAGCGACCCAGTACTTC. Translating gives CASSGTGGFPGRATQYF.